This TCR beta chain came from a study of a mutant IDH1 vaccine in newly diagnosed glioma. Across the whole study: Patients got their first vaccination 4-6 weeks after radiotherapy alone, or with temozolomide cycles. Treated patients showed a male proportion of roughly 62%, a female proportion of around 40%, and a mean age of approximately 40 years. Former treatment meant radiotherapy, temozolomide, or both; the majority had gotten both.

Noted time point: week 23, last vaccination. In the vaccine, a single dose held 300 ug of the mutant IDH1 20-mer peptide, along with topical imiquimod. Donor tumors were new WHO grade 3 or 4 IDH1-mutant, ATRX-lost astrocytomas. Repertoires were generated with immunoSEQ multiplex PCR, while TCRdb's copy carries only in-frame clones and drops some. The table has about 43,000 clones, about 88% seen once. V shed 6 bases and J 4 bases; nucleotides not matched to a gene: 7. Germline V CDR1 and CDR2: SQVTM, ANQGSEA. The CDR3 sequence is 14 residues long. Turning to this clone: The antigen is undetermined.

The sequenced sample was PBMCs, obtained from a glioma patient whose treatment included an IDH1 peptide vaccine. This chain connects TRBV29-1 to TRBJ1-3; 9 bases are shared with TRBD1. The receptor's source is a woman aged 18-29 years with glioma. Some clones in this sample may be carry-over from other donors' samples. CDR3 in amino acids: CSVVMTGGGNTIYF. The DNA of the CDR3 is TGCAGCGTCGTGATGACAGGGGGAGGAAACACCATATATTTT.